This TCR beta chain derives from a study of T cell responses to AZD1222 COVID-19 vaccine. Remarks on this clone: The antigen is not known.

The length of the CDR3 is 14 residues. Germline V gene data show CDR1 as SGHTA and CDR2 as FQGTGA. V lost 5 bases, J lost 6 bases, and 17 bases lay in between. General study results and limits: Spike-specific TCR breadth rose after two AZD1222 doses, and depth rose as well. Baseline serostatus was positive in only 5 to 7 AZD1222 recipients. The peak T cell response came first, and repertoires were sampled only after it. Vaccine-related CD4 TCRs covered spike, predominating at 160-218 and 743-854.

This table comes from immunoSEQ multiplex PCR, and its TCRdb copy is limited to in-frame clones, with some not included. The sample holds 150,000 to 180,000 clones, 85% to 90% seen once. The chain is built from TRBV7-3 and TRBJ2-7, with D tentatively TRBD2 (5 bases). The TCR comes from an adult in good health. The starting material was peripheral blood, obtained on day 0 of MenACWY control vaccination. This chain's CDR3 is CASSRYEGSSEQYF. The CDR3 DNA reads as TGTGCCAGCAGCCGCTACGAGGGTAGCAGCGAGCAGTACTTC.